The clone carrying this T cell receptor (beta chain) was seen a few times. Its target is not known. The CDR3 sequence is 16 residues long. Germline CDR1 is MDHEN and CDR2 is SYDVKM. This sample stems from a study of blood T cells in healthy people across ages. Primers used in a second PCR of about 6 to 11 cycles were a sample-barcoded 5' primer and a J-beta primer mix. One entry per CDR3 protein results from TCRdb running MiXCR on the 5' RACE reads. The sample yields some 1 million distinct CDR3 sequences, over 35% seen once. Regarding the study as a whole: The study found more naive CD4+ cells and higher diversity in long-lived than aged donors.

The chain is built from TRBV28 and TRBJ2-4, with 7 bases that match TRBD2. The assigned J gene may be wrong: the sequence end matches TRBJ2-7 better. Specimen: blood. This TCR was sampled from a woman aged 55 to 70 in good health. DNA of the CDR3: TGTGCCAGCAGCTTACACCTAGCGGAGCCCACCTACGAGCAGTACTTC. Protein sequence: CASSLHLAEPTYEQYF.